A selection of T cell receptor beta chains follows, all from one sample in a study of OX40 agonist ivuxolimab in advanced cancers. TCRdb's copy holds only in-frame clones and misses some; the assay was immunoSEQ multiplex PCR. The table includes 84,000 or so clones, over 75% detected once. The sample consisted of CD4+ or CD8+ T cells sorted from blood, taken in a trial of the OX40 agonist ivuxolimab. Source of these receptors: an adult with an advanced solid tumor such as melanoma, head and neck, liver or kidney cancer. CDR3s include the opening cysteine and the closing phenylalanine or tryptophan. D genes are given only for firm matches. Rows may omit the clone size; those that give it use once, few, many or a size class.

abundance: few
j_gene: TRBJ2-3
v_gene: TRBV25-1
d_gene: -
CDR3aa: CARVTGGTDTQYF
CDR3nt: TGTGCCAGGGTGACAGGAGGGACAGATACGCAGTATTTT

abundance: -
j_gene: TRBJ1-2
v_gene: TRBV5-1
d_gene: -
CDR3aa: CASTLSPDTNYGYTF
CDR3nt: TGCGCCAGCACCTTGTCGCCAGACACTAACTATGGCTACACCTTC

abundance: medium-sized
j_gene: TRBJ2-7
v_gene: TRBV12-5
d_gene: -
CDR3aa: CASGLVMRTIRSYEQYF
CDR3nt: TGTGCTAGTGGTTTGGTAATGAGGACCATAAGGTCCTACGAGCAGTACTTC

abundance: -
j_gene: TRBJ1-6
v_gene: TRBV5-1
d_gene: TRBD1
CDR3aa: CASRSEGGGGSPLHF
CDR3nt: TGCGCCAGCAGGTCCGAGGGAGGGGGCGGTTCACCCCTCCACTTT

abundance: -
j_gene: TRBJ2-4
v_gene: TRBV4-1
d_gene: -
CDR3aa: CASSQQGKNIQYF
CDR3nt: TGCGCCAGCAGCCAACAGGGCAAAAACATTCAGTACTTC

abundance: -
j_gene: TRBJ1-2
v_gene: TRBV6-1
d_gene: TRBD1
CDR3aa: CASSERQGGPYGYTF
CDR3nt: TGTGCCAGCAGTGAAAGGCAGGGGGGACCCTATGGCTACACCTTC

abundance: -
j_gene: TRBJ1-5
v_gene: TRBV30
d_gene: -
CDR3aa: CAWNRRGQGQPQHF
CDR3nt: TGTGCCTGGAACCGCCGGGGGCAGGGTCAGCCCCAGCATTTT

abundance: -
j_gene: TRBJ2-7
v_gene: TRBV9
d_gene: -
CDR3aa: CASSVGTGAWHEQYF
CDR3nt: TGTGCCAGCAGCGTAGGTACCGGAGCATGGCACGAGCAGTACTTC

abundance: many
j_gene: TRBJ2-1
v_gene: TRBV20-1
d_gene: -
CDR3aa: CSASLDEQFF
CDR3nt: TGCAGTGCTAGTTTAGACGAGCAGTTCTTC

abundance: -
j_gene: TRBJ2-1
v_gene: TRBV7-2
d_gene: -
CDR3aa: CASSLALQREQFF
CDR3nt: TGTGCCAGCAGCTTAGCGCTCCAGCGGGAGCAGTTCTTC

abundance: -
j_gene: TRBJ1-1
v_gene: TRBV7-3
d_gene: -
CDR3aa: CASSLTGRTEAFF
CDR3nt: TGTGCCAGCAGCTTAACGGGTCGCACTGAAGCTTTCTTT

abundance: once
j_gene: TRBJ1-5
v_gene: TRBV7-2
d_gene: TRBD1
CDR3aa: CASSTQGAGSNQPQHF
CDR3nt: TGTGCCAGCAGCACACAGGGGGCCGGGAGCAATCAGCCCCAGCATTTT

abundance: -
j_gene: TRBJ1-1
v_gene: TRBV5-4
d_gene: -
CDR3aa: CASSPGTTNTEAFF
CDR3nt: TGTGCCAGCAGCCCCGGGACAACGAACACTGAAGCTTTCTTT

abundance: -
j_gene: TRBJ1-1
v_gene: TRBV7-9
d_gene: TRBD1
CDR3aa: CASSPGQGGSMSTEAFF
CDR3nt: TGTGCCAGCAGCCCAGGACAGGGAGGTTCGATGAGTACTGAAGCTTTCTTT

abundance: -
j_gene: TRBJ2-2
v_gene: TRBV5-1
d_gene: TRBD1
CDR3aa: CASSPTGVRAGELFF
CDR3nt: TGCGCCAGCAGCCCGACAGGGGTGAGGGCCGGGGAGCTGTTTTTT

abundance: -
j_gene: TRBJ1-4
v_gene: TRBV5-1
d_gene: -
CDR3aa: CASSPEAAVEKLFF
CDR3nt: TGCGCCAGCAGCCCCGAGGCCGCGGTTGAAAAACTGTTTTTT

abundance: -
j_gene: TRBJ1-5
v_gene: TRBV7-2
d_gene: -
CDR3aa: CASSLTRVGQPQHF
CDR3nt: TGTGCCAGCAGCTTAACCAGGGTAGGCCAGCCCCAGCATTTT

abundance: -
j_gene: TRBJ2-5
v_gene: TRBV2
d_gene: -
CDR3aa: CASQGQAQETQYF
CDR3nt: TGTGCCAGCCAAGGACAAGCACAAGAGACCCAGTACTTC

abundance: -
j_gene: TRBJ1-5
v_gene: TRBV18
d_gene: -
CDR3aa: CASSPSSNQPQHF
CDR3nt: TGTGCCAGCTCACCTTCTAGCAATCAGCCCCAGCATTTT

abundance: -
j_gene: TRBJ2-5
v_gene: TRBV7-9
d_gene: -
CDR3aa: CASSLEGTGQETQYF
CDR3nt: TGTGCCAGCAGCTTAGAGGGGACGGGACAAGAGACCCAGTACTTC

abundance: -
j_gene: TRBJ1-1
v_gene: TRBV9
d_gene: TRBD1
CDR3aa: CASSRGQGRATEAFF
CDR3nt: TGTGCCAGCAGTCGAGGACAGGGGAGGGCCACTGAAGCTTTCTTT

abundance: -
j_gene: TRBJ1-1
v_gene: TRBV5-1
d_gene: -
CDR3aa: CASSLDGVGPMNTEAFF
CDR3nt: TGCGCCAGCAGCTTGGACGGTGTTGGACCGATGAACACTGAAGCTTTCTTT

abundance: -
j_gene: TRBJ1-1
v_gene: TRBV5-1
d_gene: -
CDR3aa: CASSPRTEQTEAFF
CDR3nt: TGCGCCAGCAGCCCGAGGACGGAACAGACTGAAGCTTTCTTT

abundance: -
j_gene: TRBJ1-4
v_gene: TRBV6-6
d_gene: -
CDR3aa: CASSYSVGDEKLFF
CDR3nt: TGTGCCAGCAGTTACTCGGTCGGGGATGAAAAACTGTTTTTT

abundance: -
j_gene: TRBJ1-2
v_gene: TRBV7-8
d_gene: -
CDR3aa: CASSFGGGFYGYTF
CDR3nt: TGTGCCAGCAGCTTCGGGGGCGGCTTCTATGGCTACACCTTC

abundance: -
j_gene: TRBJ1-1
v_gene: TRBV6-5
d_gene: -
CDR3aa: CASSYRGISGTEAFF
CDR3nt: TGTGCCAGCAGTTACAGGGGCATATCGGGCACTGAAGCTTTCTTT

abundance: -
j_gene: TRBJ2-2
v_gene: TRBV6-4
d_gene: TRBD2
CDR3aa: CASSQLAGSSTGELFF
CDR3nt: TGTGCCAGCAGTCAACTAGCGGGGTCATCCACCGGGGAGCTGTTTTTT

abundance: -
j_gene: TRBJ1-1
v_gene: TRBV11-3
d_gene: -
CDR3aa: CASSLAGDTEAFF
CDR3nt: TGTGCCAGCAGCTTAGCAGGGGACACTGAAGCTTTCTTT

abundance: few
j_gene: TRBJ2-5
v_gene: TRBV20-1
d_gene: -
CDR3aa: CSASTETQYF
CDR3nt: TGCAGTGCTAGTACAGAGACCCAGTACTTC

abundance: -
j_gene: TRBJ2-3
v_gene: TRBV7-3
d_gene: -
CDR3aa: CASSLRGVFTDTQYF
CDR3nt: TGTGCCAGCAGCTTGAGGGGGGTTTTCACAGATACGCAGTATTTT

abundance: -
j_gene: TRBJ2-4
v_gene: TRBV6-5
d_gene: -
CDR3aa: CASARGDIQYF
CDR3nt: TGTGCCAGCGCGAGGGGCGACATTCAGTACTTC

abundance: -
j_gene: TRBJ2-6
v_gene: TRBV7-9
d_gene: -
CDR3aa: CASSITRGSGANVLTF
CDR3nt: TGTGCCAGCAGCATTACCCGTGGCTCTGGGGCCAACGTCCTGACTTTC

abundance: few
j_gene: TRBJ2-1
v_gene: TRBV7-6
d_gene: -
CDR3aa: CASSLRSSYNEQFF
CDR3nt: TGTGCCAGCAGCTTACGGAGTTCCTACAATGAGCAGTTCTTC

abundance: -
j_gene: TRBJ1-1
v_gene: TRBV6-6
d_gene: -
CDR3aa: CASQGLVNTEAFF
CDR3nt: TGTGCCAGCCAGGGGTTGGTGAACACTGAAGCTTTCTTT

abundance: -
j_gene: TRBJ2-2
v_gene: TRBV19
d_gene: -
CDR3aa: CASSSGNTGELFF
CDR3nt: TGTGCCAGTAGTAGCGGGAACACCGGGGAGCTGTTTTTT

abundance: -
j_gene: TRBJ1-2
v_gene: TRBV19
d_gene: TRBD1
CDR3aa: CASSIRRGQGRVDYGYTF
CDR3nt: TGTGCCAGTAGTATAAGGAGAGGACAGGGAAGAGTGGACTATGGCTACACCTTC

abundance: -
j_gene: TRBJ1-1
v_gene: TRBV20-1
d_gene: -
CDR3aa: CSAPLNTEAFF
CDR3nt: TGCAGTGCTCCCTTGAACACTGAAGCTTTCTTT

abundance: -
j_gene: TRBJ1-1
v_gene: TRBV18
d_gene: -
CDR3aa: CASSPGWAGNTEAFF
CDR3nt: TGTGCCAGCTCACCAGGTTGGGCAGGGAACACTGAAGCTTTCTTT

abundance: -
j_gene: TRBJ2-2
v_gene: TRBV7-9
d_gene: -
CDR3aa: CASSLVGGLNTGELFF
CDR3nt: TGTGCCAGCAGCTTAGTCGGGGGCTTGAACACCGGGGAGCTGTTTTTT

abundance: -
j_gene: TRBJ1-1
v_gene: TRBV5-3
d_gene: -
CDR3aa: CARSFPTDEDTEAFF
CDR3nt: TGTGCCAGAAGCTTCCCGACAGACGAGGACACTGAAGCTTTCTTT

abundance: -
j_gene: TRBJ2-2
v_gene: TRBV2
d_gene: TRBD1
CDR3aa: CASRGQGTGELFF
CDR3nt: TGTGCCAGCAGAGGACAGGGCACCGGGGAGCTGTTTTTT

abundance: -
j_gene: TRBJ1-6
v_gene: TRBV5-5
d_gene: -
CDR3aa: CASSLAGGQGNSPLHF
CDR3nt: TGTGCCAGCAGCTTGGCGGGGGGGCAGGGTAATTCACCCCTCCACTTT

abundance: -
j_gene: TRBJ2-7
v_gene: TRBV4-1
d_gene: TRBD1
CDR3aa: CASSQDLAGGNSYEQYF
CDR3nt: TGCGCCAGCAGCCAAGATCTGGCAGGGGGCAACTCCTACGAGCAGTACTTC

abundance: -
j_gene: TRBJ1-4
v_gene: TRBV6-5
d_gene: -
CDR3aa: CASSSGRGGREKLFF
CDR3nt: TGTGCCAGCAGTTCCGGGCGGGGGGGCCGTGAAAAACTGTTTTTT

abundance: -
j_gene: TRBJ2-7
v_gene: TRBV6-5
d_gene: -
CDR3aa: CASSYPSKGEQYF
CDR3nt: TGTGCCAGCAGTTACCCATCGAAAGGGGAGCAGTACTTC

abundance: few
j_gene: TRBJ2-2
v_gene: TRBV7-8
d_gene: TRBD2
CDR3aa: CASSSRTSGGLKVPGELFF
CDR3nt: TGTGCCAGCAGCTCCCGGACTAGCGGGGGGCTTAAGGTCCCCGGGGAGCTGTTTTTT

abundance: once
j_gene: TRBJ2-4
v_gene: TRBV5-8
d_gene: -
CDR3aa: CASSLLAKNIQYF
CDR3nt: TGTGCCAGCAGCTTGCTAGCCAAAAACATTCAGTACTTC

abundance: -
j_gene: TRBJ2-1
v_gene: TRBV6-5
d_gene: -
CDR3aa: CASSSTTGVRPNEQFF
CDR3nt: TGTGCCAGCAGTTCCACGACAGGTGTTCGGCCTAATGAGCAGTTCTTC

abundance: -
j_gene: TRBJ2-7
v_gene: TRBV19
d_gene: TRBD1
CDR3aa: CASSTRDRSYEQYF
CDR3nt: TGTGCCAGTAGTACCCGGGACAGGAGCTACGAGCAGTACTTC

abundance: -
j_gene: TRBJ2-7
v_gene: TRBV14
d_gene: TRBD1
CDR3aa: CASSLTQGFYEQYF
CDR3nt: TGTGCCAGCAGCCTAACACAGGGGTTCTACGAGCAGTACTTC

abundance: -
j_gene: TRBJ1-1
v_gene: TRBV27
d_gene: -
CDR3aa: CASSGRGEAFF
CDR3nt: TGTGCCAGCAGTGGGAGGGGTGAAGCTTTCTTT

abundance: -
j_gene: TRBJ2-7
v_gene: TRBV5-4
d_gene: -
CDR3aa: CASSLRSPYEQYF
CDR3nt: TGTGCCAGCAGCTTACGGAGCCCCTACGAGCAGTACTTC

abundance: once
j_gene: TRBJ1-5
v_gene: TRBV4-3
d_gene: -
CDR3aa: CASSQEVNQPQHF
CDR3nt: TGCGCCAGCAGCCAAGAGGTCAATCAGCCCCAGCATTTT

abundance: -
j_gene: TRBJ2-3
v_gene: TRBV10-1
d_gene: TRBD2
CDR3aa: CASSESTSGGGTQYF
CDR3nt: TGCGCCAGCAGTGAGTCGACTAGCGGGGGGGGTACGCAGTATTTT

abundance: -
j_gene: TRBJ1-2
v_gene: TRBV19
d_gene: -
CDR3aa: CASSIVQGEGHTF
CDR3nt: TGTGCCAGTAGTATCGTCCAGGGAGAAGGCCACACCTTC